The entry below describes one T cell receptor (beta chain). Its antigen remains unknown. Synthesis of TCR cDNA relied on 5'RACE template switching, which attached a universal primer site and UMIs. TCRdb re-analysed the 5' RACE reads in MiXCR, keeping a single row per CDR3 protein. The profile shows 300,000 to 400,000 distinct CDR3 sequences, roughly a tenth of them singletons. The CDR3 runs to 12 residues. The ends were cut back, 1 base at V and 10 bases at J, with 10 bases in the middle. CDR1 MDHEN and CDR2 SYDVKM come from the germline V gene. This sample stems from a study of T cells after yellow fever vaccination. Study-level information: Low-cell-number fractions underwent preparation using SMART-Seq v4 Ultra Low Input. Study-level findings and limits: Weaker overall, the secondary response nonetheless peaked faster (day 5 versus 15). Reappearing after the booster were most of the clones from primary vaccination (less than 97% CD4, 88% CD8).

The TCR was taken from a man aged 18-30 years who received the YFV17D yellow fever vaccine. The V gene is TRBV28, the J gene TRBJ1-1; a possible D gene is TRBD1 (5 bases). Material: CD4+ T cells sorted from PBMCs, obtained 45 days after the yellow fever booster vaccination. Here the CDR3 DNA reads TGTGCCAGCAGTTTATCGGGCAGGGCAGCTTTCTTT. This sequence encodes CASSLSGRAAFF.